The rows below give T cell receptor beta chains drawn from one sample of a study of beta chain features in type 1 diabetes. Method: immunoSEQ multiplex PCR; TCRdb's copy keeps in-frame clones and lacks some. The sample lists about 290,000 clones; about 8% were seen once. The sequencing sample was made of central memory CD4+ T cells from blood. These receptor sequences come from a woman aged 18-30 years in good health. Both conserved end residues are part of each CDR3. A D gene is named only where the DNA matches it firmly. The size field is filled for only some rows; it gives once, few, many or a size class.

TRBJ1-6,few,TRBD1,TRBV7-3,CASSLGTGYPPLHF,TGTGCCAGCAGCTTAGGGACAGGGTACCCACCCCTCCACTTT
TRBJ2-3,many,TRBD2,TRBV19,CASGLAGTDTQYF,TGTGCCAGTGGACTAGCCGGCACAGATACGCAGTATTTT
TRBJ2-1,few,.,TRBV4-3,CASSRQVYNEQFF,TGCGCCAGCAGCCGGCAAGTATACAATGAGCAGTTCTTC
TRBJ1-2,few,.,TRBV2,CASNEGLTGGYTF,TGTGCCAGCAATGAGGGCCTTACGGGTGGCTACACCTTC
TRBJ2-1,.,.,TRBV4-2,CASSQEEPVNEQFF,TGTGCCAGCAGCCAAGAGGAGCCGGTCAATGAGCAGTTCTTC
TRBJ2-3,many,.,TRBV7-2,CASSLDEGHTQYF,TGTGCCAGCAGCTTAGACGAGGGCCATACGCAGTATTTT
TRBJ2-1,.,.,TRBV20-1,CSARSYNEQFF,TGCAGTGCTAGAAGCTACAATGAGCAGTTCTTC
TRBJ1-1,many,.,TRBV10-3,CAISERVGNTEAFF,TGTGCCATCAGTGAAAGGGTTGGGAACACTGAAGCTTTCTTT
TRBJ2-3,few,.,TRBV5-1,CASPARGSTDTQYF,TGCGCCAGCCCTGCTCGGGGTAGCACAGATACGCAGTATTTT
TRBJ2-6,many,.,TRBV28,CASRPRSGANVLTF,TGTGCCAGCAGACCACGCTCTGGGGCCAACGTCCTGACTTTC
TRBJ2-3,.,.,TRBV7-2,CASSLVWGLTDTQYF,TGTGCCAGCAGCTTAGTTTGGGGTCTTACAGATACGCAGTATTTT
TRBJ2-5,.,.,TRBV2,CASSELGTLRQETQYF,TGTGCCAGCAGTGAACTTGGTACACTTCGGCAAGAGACCCAGTACTTC
TRBJ2-2,few,.,TRBV5-3,CARSGLQGTNTGELFF,TGTGCCAGAAGCGGACTACAGGGGACGAACACCGGGGAGCTGTTTTTT
TRBJ1-5,few,TRBD1,TRBV7-2,CASRDRGGGSNQPQHF,TGTGCCAGCAGAGACAGGGGCGGGGGTAGCAATCAGCCCCAGCATTTT
TRBJ1-1,few,.,TRBV11-1,CASSLGPTVNTEAFF,TGTGCCAGCAGCTTAGGTCCGACAGTGAACACTGAAGCTTTCTTT
TRBJ1-5,.,.,TRBV6-5,CASSSPSEAQHF,TGTGCCAGCAGTTCACCATCTGAGGCCCAGCATTTT
TRBJ2-1,few,TRBD1,TRBV7-9,CASSRPKDRGFEQFF,TGTGCCAGCAGCCGCCCCAAAGACAGGGGTTTTGAGCAGTTCTTC
TRBJ1-2,many,.,TRBV27,CATGTARGYTF,TGTGCCACCGGAACGGCAAGGGGCTACACCTTC
TRBJ2-5,.,.,TRBV6-5,CASSYSGVETQYF,TGTGCCAGCAGTTACTCGGGGGTAGAGACCCAGTACTTC
TRBJ2-3,many,TRBD2,TRBV5-1,CASCPSGATDTQYF,TGCGCCAGCTGCCCTAGCGGGGCCACAGATACGCAGTATTTT
TRBJ1-1,few,.,TRBV6-1,CARGRDKPTEAFF,TGTGCCAGGGGCCGGGACAAACCCACTGAAGCTTTCTTT
TRBJ2-2,once,.,TRBV9,CASSPVRTGELFF,TGTGCCAGCAGCCCAGTAAGAACCGGGGAGCTGTTTTTT
TRBJ2-2,few,TRBD1,TRBV11-2,CASSFRPTGNGGELFF,TGTGCCAGCAGCTTTAGGCCGACAGGGAATGGCGGGGAGCTGTTTTTT
TRBJ1-2,.,TRBD1,TRBV7-2,CASSLGQGGIYGYTF,TGTGCCAGCAGCCTGGGACAGGGGGGGATCTATGGCTACACCTTC
TRBJ2-3,.,.,TRBV5-1,CASSSLGQVTDTQYF,TGCGCCAGCAGCTCCCTGGGGCAGGTCACAGATACGCAGTATTTT
TRBJ1-1,few,.,TRBV14,CASSQVSGVTEAFF,TGTGCCAGCAGCCAAGTCTCAGGGGTCACTGAAGCTTTCTTT
TRBJ2-1,few,.,TRBV7-9,CASSLFERDEQFF,TGTGCCAGCAGCTTATTCGAGAGGGATGAGCAGTTCTTC
TRBJ2-7,.,.,TRBV2,CASSVRLPPYEQYF,TGTGCCAGCAGTGTGAGACTTCCTCCTTACGAGCAGTACTTC
TRBJ1-2,.,.,TRBV29-1,CSGSGANYGYTF,TGCAGCGGCTCAGGTGCTAACTATGGCTACACCTTC
TRBJ2-5,.,TRBD1,TRBV6-6,CASSPRRTGLQETQYF,TGTGCCAGCAGTCCCCGCCGGACAGGCCTTCAAGAGACCCAGTACTTC
TRBJ2-1,once,.,TRBV11-2,CASSDRTGGLDNEQFF,TGTGCCAGCAGCGACCGCACCGGAGGGCTTGACAATGAGCAGTTCTTC
TRBJ2-2,few,.,TRBV18,CASSPYSNTGELFF,TGTGCCAGCTCACCATACTCGAACACCGGGGAGCTGTTTTTT
TRBJ1-2,.,TRBD1,TRBV6-6,CASSSQDRGNYGYTF,TGTGCCAGCAGTTCTCAGGACAGGGGGAACTATGGCTACACCTTC
TRBJ1-1,.,TRBD1,TRBV7-6,CASSLADRGAEAFF,TGTGCCAGCAGCTTAGCGGACAGGGGCGCTGAAGCTTTCTTT
TRBJ2-3,few,.,TRBV30,CAWSRQDTQYF,TGTGCCTGGAGCAGACAAGATACGCAGTATTTT
TRBJ2-7,few,TRBD2,TRBV7-2,CASSSRLAGVEQYF,TGTGCCAGCAGCTCCCGACTAGCGGGTGTCGAGCAGTACTTC
TRBJ1-2,few,.,TRBV4-1,CASSADHHGNGYTF,TGCGCCAGCAGCGCCGACCACCACGGGAATGGCTACACCTTC